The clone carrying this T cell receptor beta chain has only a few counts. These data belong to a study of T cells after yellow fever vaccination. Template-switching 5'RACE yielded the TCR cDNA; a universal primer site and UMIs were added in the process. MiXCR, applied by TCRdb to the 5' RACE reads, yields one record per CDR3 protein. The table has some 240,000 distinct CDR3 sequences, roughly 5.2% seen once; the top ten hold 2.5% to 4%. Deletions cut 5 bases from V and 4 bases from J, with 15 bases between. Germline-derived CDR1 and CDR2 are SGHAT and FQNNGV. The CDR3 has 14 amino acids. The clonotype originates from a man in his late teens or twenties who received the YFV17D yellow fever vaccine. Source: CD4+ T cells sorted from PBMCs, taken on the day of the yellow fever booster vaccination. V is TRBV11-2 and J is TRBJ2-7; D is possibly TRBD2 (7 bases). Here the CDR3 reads CASSGGARRYEQYF. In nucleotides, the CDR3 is TGTGCCAGCAGCGGGGGGGCAAGGAGGTACGAGCAGTACTTC.